This TCR beta chain was documented in a study of blood T cell repertoires in COVID-19. Study-level background: T cells, B-cell-depleted T cells, or PBMCs supplied cDNA or gDNA.

The CDR3 sequence is 16 residues long. V dropped 6 bases and J dropped 4; count of bases not matched to a gene: 14. CDR1 and CDR2 from the germline V gene are SNHLY and FYNNEI. Sequencing was performed with immunoSEQ multiplex PCR; in TCRdb, only in-frame clones are kept and a portion is missing. In the table there are around 250,000 clones, about 87% of which are singletons. Individuals aged about 18 to 90 years were recruited from about two dozen US areas. The sequencing sample was made of PBMCs or T cells enriched from blood (not recorded which). The receptor was isolated from a woman in her 50s who had recovered from COVID-19. J is TRBJ1-1 and V is TRBV2; 7 positions match TRBD1. CDR3 region: CASRPRDRVSVTEAFF. CDR3 bases: TGTGCCAGCAGGCCTCGGGACAGAGTTTCCGTCACTGAAGCTTTCTTT.